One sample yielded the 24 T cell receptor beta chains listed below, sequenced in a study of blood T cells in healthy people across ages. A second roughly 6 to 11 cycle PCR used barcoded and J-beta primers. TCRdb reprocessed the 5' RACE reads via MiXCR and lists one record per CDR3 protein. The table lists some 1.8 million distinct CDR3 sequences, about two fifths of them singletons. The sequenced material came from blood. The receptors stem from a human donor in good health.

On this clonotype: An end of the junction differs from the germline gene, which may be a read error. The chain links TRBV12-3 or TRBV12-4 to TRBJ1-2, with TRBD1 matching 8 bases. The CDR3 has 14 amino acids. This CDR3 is CTSSPIGQGSGYTF. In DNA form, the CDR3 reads TGTACCAGCAGTCCCATCGGACAGGGAAGTGGCTACACCTTC.

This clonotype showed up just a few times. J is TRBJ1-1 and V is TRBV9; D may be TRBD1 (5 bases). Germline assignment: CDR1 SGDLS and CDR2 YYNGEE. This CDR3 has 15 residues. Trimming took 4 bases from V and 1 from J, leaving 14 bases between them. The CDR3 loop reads CASSLGDPENTEAFF. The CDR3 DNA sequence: TGTGCCAGCAGCCTAGGGGACCCAGAGAACACTGAAGCTTTCTTT.

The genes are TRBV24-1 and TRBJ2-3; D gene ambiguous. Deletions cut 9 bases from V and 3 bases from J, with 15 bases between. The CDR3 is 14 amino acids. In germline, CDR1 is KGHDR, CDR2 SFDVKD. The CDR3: CATAQATPTDTQYF. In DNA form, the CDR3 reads TGTGCCACCGCCCAGGCAACCCCTACAGATACGCAGTATTTT.

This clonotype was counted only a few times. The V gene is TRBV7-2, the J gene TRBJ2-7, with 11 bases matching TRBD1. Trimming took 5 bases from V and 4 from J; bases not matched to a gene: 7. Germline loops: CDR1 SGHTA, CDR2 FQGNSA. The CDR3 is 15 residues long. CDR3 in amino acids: CASSPRDRGRYEQYF. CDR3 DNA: TGTGCCAGCAGCCCAAGGGACAGGGGGAGATACGAGCAGTACTTC.

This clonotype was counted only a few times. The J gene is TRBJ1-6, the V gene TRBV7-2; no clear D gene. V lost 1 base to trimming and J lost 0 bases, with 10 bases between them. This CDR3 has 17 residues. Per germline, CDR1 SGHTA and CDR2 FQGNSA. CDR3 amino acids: CASSLVPGSSYNSPLHF. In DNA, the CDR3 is TGTGCCAGCAGCTTAGTTCCGGGGTCCTCCTATAATTCACCCCTCCACTTT.

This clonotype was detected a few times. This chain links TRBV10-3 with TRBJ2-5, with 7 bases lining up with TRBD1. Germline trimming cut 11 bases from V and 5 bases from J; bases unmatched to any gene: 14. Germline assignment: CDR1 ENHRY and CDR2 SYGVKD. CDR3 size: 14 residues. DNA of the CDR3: TGTGCCTCCAAACCCGCAGGGGGATTGGAGACCCAGTACTTC. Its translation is CASKPAGGLETQYF.

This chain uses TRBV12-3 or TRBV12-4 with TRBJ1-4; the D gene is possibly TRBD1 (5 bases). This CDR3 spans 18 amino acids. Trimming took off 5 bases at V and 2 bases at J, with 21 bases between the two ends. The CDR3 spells CASSPSLGRGDTNEKLFF. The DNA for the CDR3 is TGTGCCAGCAGTCCCAGCCTCGGGAGGGGCGACACTAATGAAAAACTGTTTTTT.

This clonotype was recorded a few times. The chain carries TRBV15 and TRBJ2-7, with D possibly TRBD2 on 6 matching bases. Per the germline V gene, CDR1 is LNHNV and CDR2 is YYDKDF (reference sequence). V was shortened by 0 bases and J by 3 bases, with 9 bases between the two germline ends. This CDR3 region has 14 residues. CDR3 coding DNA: TGTGCCACCAGCAGAGATAGGGGAGGCTACGAGCAGTACTTC. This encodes CATSRDRGGYEQYF.

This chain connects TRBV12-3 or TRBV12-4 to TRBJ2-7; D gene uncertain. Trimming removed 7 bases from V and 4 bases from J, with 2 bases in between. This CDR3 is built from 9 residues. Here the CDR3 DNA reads TGTGCCAGCACGTACGAGCAGTACTTC. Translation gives CASTYEQYF.

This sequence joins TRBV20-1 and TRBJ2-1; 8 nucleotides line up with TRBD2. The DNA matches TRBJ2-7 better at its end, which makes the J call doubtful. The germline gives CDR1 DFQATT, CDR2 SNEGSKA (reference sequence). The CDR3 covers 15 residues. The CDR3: CSARDRRGGVYEQYF. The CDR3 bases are TGCAGTGCTAGAGATCGTCGGGGGGGCGTTTACGAGCAGTACTTC.

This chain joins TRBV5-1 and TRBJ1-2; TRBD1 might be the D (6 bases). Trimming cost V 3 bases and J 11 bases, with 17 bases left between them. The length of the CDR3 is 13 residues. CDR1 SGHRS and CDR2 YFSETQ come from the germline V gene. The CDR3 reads CASSSQGTRRYTF. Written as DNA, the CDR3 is TGCGCCAGCAGCTCGCAGGGGACTCGGAGGTACACCTTC. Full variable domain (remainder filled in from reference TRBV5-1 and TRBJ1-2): KAGVTQTPRYLIKTRGQQVTLSCSPISGHRSVSWYQQTPGQGLQFLFEYFSETQRNKGNFPGRFSGRQFSNSRSEMNVSTLELGDSALYLCASSSQGTRRYTFGSGTRLTVV.

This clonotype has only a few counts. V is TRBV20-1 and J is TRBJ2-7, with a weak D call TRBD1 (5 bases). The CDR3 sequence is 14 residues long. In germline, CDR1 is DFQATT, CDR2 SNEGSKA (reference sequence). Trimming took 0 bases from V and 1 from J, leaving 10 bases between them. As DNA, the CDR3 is TGCAGTGCTAGAGATGGAAGGGGTTCCTACGAGCAGTACTTC. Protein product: CSARDGRGSYEQYF.

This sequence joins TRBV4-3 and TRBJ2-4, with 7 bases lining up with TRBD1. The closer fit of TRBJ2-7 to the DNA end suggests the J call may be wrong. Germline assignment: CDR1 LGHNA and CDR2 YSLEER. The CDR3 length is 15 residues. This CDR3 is CASSHDRASYYEQYF. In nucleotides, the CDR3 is TGCGCCAGCAGCCATGACAGGGCATCTTATTACGAGCAGTACTTC.

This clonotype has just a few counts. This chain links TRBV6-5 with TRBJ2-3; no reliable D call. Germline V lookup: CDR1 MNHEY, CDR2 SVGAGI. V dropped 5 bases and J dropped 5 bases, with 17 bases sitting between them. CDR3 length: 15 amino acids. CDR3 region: CASSQSLGTGDTQYF. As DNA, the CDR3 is TGTGCCAGCAGTCAATCTCTGGGCACCGGAGATACGCAGTATTTT.

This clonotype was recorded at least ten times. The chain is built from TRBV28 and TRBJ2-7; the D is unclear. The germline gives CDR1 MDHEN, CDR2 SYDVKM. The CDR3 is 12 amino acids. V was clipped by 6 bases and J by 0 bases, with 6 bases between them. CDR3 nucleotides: TGTGCCAGCAGCCTATACTCCTACGAGCAGTACTTC. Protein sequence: CASSLYSYEQYF. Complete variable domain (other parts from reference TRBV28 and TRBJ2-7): DVKVTQSSRYLVKRTGEKVFLECVQDMDHENMFWYRQDPGLGLRLIYFSYDVKMKEKGDIPEGYSVSREKKERFSLILESASTNQTSMYLCASSLYSYEQYFGPGTRLTVT.

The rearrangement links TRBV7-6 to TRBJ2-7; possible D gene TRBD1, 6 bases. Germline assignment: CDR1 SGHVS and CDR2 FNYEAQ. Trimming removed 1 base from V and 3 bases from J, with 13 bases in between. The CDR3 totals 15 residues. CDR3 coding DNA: TGTGCCAGCAGCTTAGTAACAGGGCATAACTACGAGCAGTACTTC. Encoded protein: CASSLVTGHNYEQYF.

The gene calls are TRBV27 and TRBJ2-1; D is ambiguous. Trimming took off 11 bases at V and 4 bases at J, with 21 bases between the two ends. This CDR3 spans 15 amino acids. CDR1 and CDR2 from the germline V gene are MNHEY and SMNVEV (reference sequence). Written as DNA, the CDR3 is TGTGCCGGATTAGGATCCCTTAAATATTACAATGAGCAGTTCTTC. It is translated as CAGLGSLKYYNEQFF.

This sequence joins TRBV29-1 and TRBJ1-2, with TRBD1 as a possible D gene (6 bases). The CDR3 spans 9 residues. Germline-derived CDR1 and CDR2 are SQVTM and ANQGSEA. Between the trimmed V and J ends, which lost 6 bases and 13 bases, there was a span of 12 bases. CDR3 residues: CSVLPTGTF. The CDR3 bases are TGCAGCGTCCTCCCGACAGGCACCTTC.

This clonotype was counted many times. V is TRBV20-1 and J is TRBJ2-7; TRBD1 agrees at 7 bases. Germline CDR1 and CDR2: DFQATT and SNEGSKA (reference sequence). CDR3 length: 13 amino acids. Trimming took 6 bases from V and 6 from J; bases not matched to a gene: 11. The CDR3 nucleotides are TGCAGTGCCAATGAACAGGGGTTGGTCGAGCAGTACTTC. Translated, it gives CSANEQGLVEQYF.

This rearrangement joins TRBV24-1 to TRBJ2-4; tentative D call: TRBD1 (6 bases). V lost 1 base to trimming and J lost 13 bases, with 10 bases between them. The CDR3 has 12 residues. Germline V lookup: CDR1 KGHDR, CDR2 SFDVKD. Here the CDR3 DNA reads TGTGCCACCAGTGATTTACAGGGACACCAGTACTTC. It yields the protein CATSDLQGHQYF.

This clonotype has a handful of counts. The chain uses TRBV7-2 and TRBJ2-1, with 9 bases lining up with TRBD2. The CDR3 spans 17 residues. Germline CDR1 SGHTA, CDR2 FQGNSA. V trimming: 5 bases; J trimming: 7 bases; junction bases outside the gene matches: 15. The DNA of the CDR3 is TGTGCCAGCAGCCCCCGCGGGCGGCGGGGGGGCGGAAATGAGCAGTTCTTC. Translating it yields CASSPRGRRGGGNEQFF.

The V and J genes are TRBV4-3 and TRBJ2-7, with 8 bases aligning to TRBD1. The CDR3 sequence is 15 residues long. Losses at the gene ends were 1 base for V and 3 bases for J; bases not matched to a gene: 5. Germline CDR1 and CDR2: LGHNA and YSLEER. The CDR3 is CASSQVDRGHYEQYF. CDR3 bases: TGCGCCAGCAGCCAAGTTGACAGGGGCCACTACGAGCAGTACTTC.

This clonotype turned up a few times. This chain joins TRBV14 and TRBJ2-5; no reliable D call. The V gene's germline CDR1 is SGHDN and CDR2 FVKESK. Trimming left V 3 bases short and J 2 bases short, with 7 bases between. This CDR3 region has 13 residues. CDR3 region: CASSHQAQETQYF. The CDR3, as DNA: TGTGCCAGCAGCCACCAAGCACAAGAGACCCAGTACTTC.

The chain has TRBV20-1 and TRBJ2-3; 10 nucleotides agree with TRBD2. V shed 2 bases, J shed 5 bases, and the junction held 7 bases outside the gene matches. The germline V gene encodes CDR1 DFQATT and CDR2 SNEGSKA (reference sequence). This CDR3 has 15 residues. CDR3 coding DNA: TGCAGTGCTAGAATCAACAGCGGGGGGGGAGATACGCAGTATTTT. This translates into CSARINSGGGDTQYF.